What follows are 26 T cell receptor beta chains derived from one specimen sequenced in a study of radiation and T cells in renal cell carcinoma. This sample's time point: blood 2 weeks post-SBRT. The treatment is: 15 Gy SBRT to primary tumor, nephrectomy 4 weeks later. The repertoire was sequenced with immunoSEQ multiplex PCR; TCRdb's copy has only in-frame clones and lacks some. The profile shows approximately 120,000 clones, roughly four fifths of them singletons. The input for sequencing was blood, taken from a patient whose treatment included radiotherapy and nephrectomy. These receptor sequences come from a man in his forties or fifties with renal cell carcinoma.

The chain couples TRBV10-3 to TRBJ2-3; the D is unclear. The V gene lost 3 bases and the J gene lost 1 base, with 2 bases spanning the gap. From germline, CDR1 is ENHRY and CDR2 SYGVKD. This CDR3 spans 12 amino acids. The CDR3 loop reads CAISDRTDTQYF. Here the CDR3 DNA reads TGTGCCATCAGTGACCGCACAGATACGCAGTATTTT.

The chain couples TRBV5-1 to TRBJ1-3; unclear D gene. The CDR3 spans 15 residues. Germline-derived CDR1 and CDR2 are SGHRS and YFSETQ. The V and J ends lost 2 bases and 9 bases respectively, with 18 bases between them. The CDR3 nucleotides are TGCGCCAGCAGCTTAGGTGCGGCAGCCTCTTCCACCATATATTTT. This sequence encodes CASSLGAAASSTIYF.

CDR3 nucleotide sequence: TGTGCCAGCAGTTACTCATCAGGGTACCAATACAATGAGCAGTTCTTC. Residues: CASSYSSGYQYNEQFF. V is TRBV6-5 and J is TRBJ2-1; D might be TRBD1 (5 bases). V was cut by 0 bases and J by 4 bases, with 13 bases left in between. Germline V lookup: CDR1 MNHEY, CDR2 SVGAGI. CDR3 length: 16 amino acids.

The chain recombines TRBV7-9 with TRBJ2-3; 10 nucleotides line up with TRBD2. Looked up from germline, CDR1 is SEHNR and CDR2 is FQNEAQ (reference sequence). The trim removed 1 base at V and 1 base at J, leaving 5 bases unmatched. The CDR3 has 17 amino acids. CDR3 bases: TGTGCCAGCAGCTTAGGCGGGCTAGCGGGGGGCACAGATACGCAGTATTTT. This gives the protein CASSLGGLAGGTDTQYF.

The chain recombines TRBV19 with TRBJ2-2; D possibly corresponds to TRBD2 (5 bases). Trimming stripped 3 bases from V and 6 bases from J, with 8 bases between. The CDR3 is 13 residues long. Germline CDR1 is LNHDA and CDR2 is SQIVND (reference sequence). In DNA, the CDR3 is TGTGCCAGTAGTATGGTGGAGGCCGGGGAGCTGTTTTTT. This sequence encodes CASSMVEAGELFF.

CDR3 sequence: CASQKTTSGGETQYF. The CDR3 DNA reads TGTGCCAGCCAAAAAACCACTAGCGGGGGGGAGACCCAGTACTTC. The chain combines TRBV6-5 with TRBJ2-5; 12 bases fit TRBD2. V dropped 8 bases and J dropped 5; count of bases not matched to a gene: 9. In germline, CDR1 is MNHEY, CDR2 SVGAGI. There are 15 residues in the CDR3.

The rearrangement joins TRBV7-6 to TRBJ2-5; maybe TRBD1 (6 bases). This CDR3 is 17 amino acids long. V was clipped by 0 bases and J by 4 bases, with 18 bases between them. Germline assignment: CDR1 SGHVS and CDR2 FNYEAQ. Written as DNA, the CDR3 is TGTGCCAGCAGCTTAGCGAATTTGGGACAAACCACAGAGACCCAGTACTTC. This codes for CASSLANLGQTTETQYF. Combining the CDR3 with reference TRBV7-6 and TRBJ2-5 gives the whole variable domain GAGVSQSPRYKVTKRGQDVALRCDPISGHVSLYWYRQALGQGPEFLTYFNYEAQQDKSGLPNDRFSAERPEGSISTLTIQRTEQRDSAMYRCASSLANLGQTTETQYFGPGTRLLVL.

CDR3 sequence reads: CATMVKGGNTEAFF. The CDR3 coding sequence is TGTGCCACCATGGTAAAGGGGGGGAACACTGAAGCTTTCTTT. V usage is TRBV10-3 and J usage is TRBJ1-1; a possible D gene is TRBD1 (6 bases). Looked up from germline, CDR1 is ENHRY and CDR2 is SYGVKD. Trimming shortened V by 10 bases and J by 1 base, and 16 bases separated the two germline ends. CDR3 length equals 14 residues.

The rearrangement uses TRBV11-3 and TRBJ2-5; TRBD1 agrees at 11 bases. V lost 5 bases to trimming and J lost 5 bases; unmatched junction nucleotides: 4. Germline assignment: CDR1 SGHNT and CDR2 YENEEA. The CDR3 consists of 14 residues. DNA of the CDR3: TGTGCCAGCAGCCTCGGGACAGGGGGGGAGACCCAGTACTTC. Amino acids: CASSLGTGGETQYF.

The genes are TRBV28 and TRBJ2-1, with a tentative D call TRBD2 (5 bases). Trimming cost V 8 bases and J 3 bases, with 14 bases left between them. The CDR3 sequence is 14 residues long. The V gene's germline CDR1 is MDHEN and CDR2 SYDVKM. The CDR3 is CASGRLPGYNEQFF. CDR3 sequence (DNA): TGTGCCAGCGGGAGACTACCCGGCTACAATGAGCAGTTCTTC.

This CDR3 reads CASSLNLGGRETQYF. Written as DNA, the CDR3 is TGTGCCAGCAGCTTAAATTTGGGGGGGCGAGAGACCCAGTACTTC. The rearrangement uses TRBV7-3 and TRBJ2-5, with D possibly being TRBD2 (7 bases). Trimming removed 1 base at V and 4 bases at J, with 13 bases between. Germline values: CDR1 SGHTA, CDR2 FQGTGA. The CDR3 is 15 amino acids.

V usage is TRBV5-1 and J usage is TRBJ2-5, with D possibly being TRBD2 (6 bases). The CDR3 is made up of 14 amino acids. V gave up 3 bases and J gave up 5 bases, with 14 bases separating them. In germline, CDR1 is SGHRS, CDR2 YFSETQ. The CDR3 protein is CASSWTSGRETQYF. The CDR3 region has the DNA TGCGCCAGCAGCTGGACTTCAGGGAGGGAGACCCAGTACTTC.

The chain couples TRBV6-5 to TRBJ2-1; D unclear. The CDR3 contains 16 residues. Trimming removed 2 bases from V and 0 bases from J, with 11 bases in between. Looked up from germline, CDR1 is MNHEY and CDR2 is SVGAGI. CDR3 amino acids: CASSYTVSRSYNEQFF. The CDR3 DNA reads as TGTGCCAGCAGTTACACGGTGTCCCGCTCCTACAATGAGCAGTTCTTC.

The chain employs TRBV6-1 and TRBJ2-1, with 9 bases that match TRBD1. Germline values: CDR1 MNHNS, CDR2 SASEGT. V trimming: 1 base; J trimming: 2 bases; junction bases outside the gene matches: 0. The CDR3 has 15 amino acids. The CDR3 reads CASSEGQGAYNEQFF. In DNA, the CDR3 is TGTGCCAGCAGTGAAGGACAGGGGGCCTACAATGAGCAGTTCTTC.

This chain joins TRBV7-2 and TRBJ2-2; possible D gene TRBD2, 6 bases. Germline V gene data show CDR1 as SGHTA and CDR2 as FQGNSA. With 2 bases removed from V and 6 bases from J, the gap between germline ends came to 10 bases. This CDR3 comprises 14 residues. The CDR3 DNA follows: TGTGCCAGCAGCTTATGGAGGGTCTCCGGGGAGCTGTTTTTT. Its translation is CASSLWRVSGELFF.

The J gene is TRBJ1-2, the V gene TRBV4-1; unclear D gene. CDR3 length equals 14 residues. The germline V gene encodes CDR1 MGHRA and CDR2 YSYEKL. Trimming pared 3 bases from V and 1 base from J, leaving 9 bases between. CDR3 protein: CASSHVARNYGYTF. The CDR3 nucleotides are TGCGCCAGCAGCCATGTCGCGCGTAACTATGGCTACACCTTC.

The gene calls are TRBV5-1 and TRBJ1-6; D perhaps matches TRBD1 (5 bases). The V gene lost 1 base and the J gene lost 9 bases, with 11 bases spanning the gap. CDR3 length: 14 amino acids. CDR1 and CDR2 (germline): SGHRS, YFSETQ. The CDR3 sequence is CASSLKMGVSPLHF. The CDR3 region has the DNA TGCGCCAGCAGCTTGAAAATGGGGGTTTCACCCCTCCACTTT.

This clone came up a few times. The sample holds other DNA sequences that translate to the same CDR3. This sequence joins TRBV10-3 and TRBJ2-1; 10 bases map to TRBD2. This CDR3 has 15 amino acids. The germline V gene has CDR1 ENHRY and CDR2 SYGVKD. The J segment lost 6 bases and the V segment lost 3 bases, leaving 5 bases of the junction unmatched. The CDR3 region is CAISEGLAGVNEQFF. Here the CDR3 DNA reads TGTGCCATCAGTGAAGGGCTAGCGGGAGTCAATGAGCAGTTCTTC.

This clone was recorded many times. The J gene is TRBJ1-6, the V gene TRBV7-9; D is uncertain. V was cut by 3 bases and J by 7 bases, with 7 bases left in between. CDR3 length: 13 residues. Germline-derived CDR1 and CDR2 are SEHNR and FQNEAQ (reference sequence). CDR3: CASSFGGNSPLHF. DNA of the CDR3: TGTGCCAGCAGCTTCGGCGGGAATTCACCCCTCCACTTT.

The chain recombines TRBV5-6 with TRBJ2-7, with no clear D. Trimming took 3 bases from V and 2 from J, leaving 9 bases between them. The length of the CDR3 is 13 residues. Germline CDR1 reads SGHDT; CDR2 reads YYEEEE. CDR3 in amino acids: CASSSRRTYEQYF. The CDR3 DNA is TGTGCCAGCAGCTCCCGACGGACCTACGAGCAGTACTTC.

The rearrangement links TRBV11-3 to TRBJ2-3; D gene unclear. The V gene's germline CDR1 is SGHNT and CDR2 YENEEA. The V gene lost 0 bases and the J gene lost 6 bases, with 4 bases spanning the gap. The length of the CDR3 is 12 residues. CDR3 nucleotides: TGTGCCAGCAGCTTAGACGACGATACGCAGTATTTT. It is translated as CASSLDDDTQYF.

This chain connects TRBV7-9 to TRBJ1-1, with D perhaps matching TRBD1 (6 bases). Germline lookup yields CDR1 SEHNR and CDR2 FQNEAQ (reference sequence). V lost 1 base and J lost 0, with 9 bases in between. This CDR3 comprises 15 residues. CDR3 in DNA: TGTGCCAGCAGCTTAGGCAGGGGAGTGAACACTGAAGCTTTCTTT. Protein product: CASSLGRGVNTEAFF.

The chain links TRBV5-6 to TRBJ2-5, with D unclear. This CDR3 spans 14 amino acids. The ends were cut back, 6 bases at V and 1 base at J, with 13 bases in the middle. Germline CDR1 and CDR2: SGHDT and YYEEEE. The CDR3 sequence is CASILMASQETQYF. The CDR3 coding sequence is TGTGCCAGCATCTTAATGGCCAGCCAAGAGACCCAGTACTTC.

As DNA, the CDR3 is TGTGCCAGCAACTATGGGACTGTCGCTGAAGCTTTCTTT. This gives the protein CASNYGTVAEAFF. V is TRBV28 and J is TRBJ1-1, with D tentatively TRBD1 (5 bases). CDR1 and CDR2 from the germline V gene are MDHEN and SYDVKM. This CDR3 is built from 13 residues. V dropped 7 bases and J dropped 6 bases, with 15 bases sitting between them. Variable domain in full (rest from reference TRBV28 and TRBJ1-1): DVKVTQSSRYLVKRTGEKVFLECVQDMDHENMFWYRQDPGLGLRLIYFSYDVKMKEKGDIPEGYSVSREKKERFSLILESASTNQTSMYLCASNYGTVAEAFFGQGTRLTVV.

The V and J genes are TRBV4-3 and TRBJ2-1; D call uncertain. Trimming took off 1 base at V and 9 bases at J, with 13 bases between the two ends. The CDR3 totals 14 residues. Germline lookup yields CDR1 LGHNA and CDR2 YSLEER. In nucleotides, the CDR3 is TGCGCCAGCAGCCAAGTCCCCAGTTCTGCTGAGCAGTTCTTC. Its protein is CASSQVPSSAEQFF.

This CDR3 reads CASSKGQVNYGYTF. For the CDR3, the DNA is TGTGCCAGCAGCAAGGGACAGGTCAACTATGGCTACACCTTC. This chain joins TRBV21-1 and TRBJ1-2; TRBD1, as called in the table, went unchecked against the DNA. TRBV21-1 counts as a pseudogene. CDR3 size: 14 residues.